A selection of T cell receptor beta chains follows, all from one sample in a study of shared clonotypes between healthy human individuals. Some clones are missing from TCRdb's copy, which holds only in-frame ones; the method was immunoSEQ multiplex PCR. Found here are some 790,000 clones, over 60% of them singletons; the top ten hold less than 2%. Source material: memory CD4+ T cells sorted from blood. Receptor source: a woman aged 25-40 years in good health. CDR3s include the opening cysteine and the closing phenylalanine or tryptophan. Fields, in order: clone size, V gene, D gene, J gene, CDR3 protein, CDR3 DNA. The D gene is left open where the match is weak. Size is omitted from some rows. Given values are once, few, many or a class for expanded clones.

clone_size: few; v_call: TRBV2; d_call: -; j_call: TRBJ1-3; cdr3_aa: CASSEYGVNSGNTIYF; cdr3_nt: TGTGCCAGCAGTGAATACGGGGTAAACTCTGGAAACACCATATATTTT
clone_size: many; v_call: TRBV11-2; d_call: -; j_call: TRBJ2-7; cdr3_aa: CASSQMGSGDEQYF; cdr3_nt: TGTGCCAGCAGCCAGATGGGGAGCGGTGACGAGCAGTACTTC
clone_size: -; v_call: TRBV4-2; d_call: -; j_call: TRBJ1-5; cdr3_aa: CASSPAPSGYSNQPQHF; cdr3_nt: TGTGCCAGCAGCCCCGCCCCTTCGGGGTATAGCAATCAGCCCCAGCATTTT
clone_size: -; v_call: TRBV7-6; d_call: -; j_call: TRBJ2-2; cdr3_aa: CASSWQWETGELFF; cdr3_nt: TGTGCCAGCAGCTGGCAGTGGGAGACCGGGGAGCTGTTTTTT
clone_size: many; v_call: TRBV4-2; d_call: TRBD1; j_call: TRBJ2-2; cdr3_aa: CASSHLSGTDNTGELFF; cdr3_nt: TGTGCCAGCAGCCATTTATCCGGGACAGATAACACCGGGGAGCTGTTTTTT
clone_size: -; v_call: TRBV13; d_call: TRBD2; j_call: TRBJ2-1; cdr3_aa: CASSTRLAGGPGEQFF; cdr3_nt: TGTGCCAGCAGCACTCGACTAGCGGGAGGGCCGGGTGAGCAGTTCTTC
clone_size: -; v_call: TRBV7-2; d_call: TRBD1; j_call: TRBJ1-5; cdr3_aa: CASSLSTGRHQPQHF; cdr3_nt: TGTGCCAGCAGCTTATCGACAGGGCGACATCAGCCCCAGCATTTT
clone_size: -; v_call: TRBV28; d_call: TRBD1; j_call: TRBJ1-2; cdr3_aa: CASSLRTGANYGYTF; cdr3_nt: TGTGCCAGCAGTTTGCGGACAGGGGCTAACTATGGCTACACCTTC
clone_size: few; v_call: TRBV19; d_call: -; j_call: TRBJ1-5; cdr3_aa: CASTSRGNQPQHF; cdr3_nt: TGTGCCAGTACCAGCAGGGGTAATCAGCCCCAGCATTTT
clone_size: -; v_call: TRBV11-3; d_call: -; j_call: TRBJ2-1; cdr3_aa: CASSLMGDTGYEQFF; cdr3_nt: TGTGCCAGCAGCTTGATGGGGGATACCGGTTATGAGCAGTTCTTC
clone_size: -; v_call: TRBV28; d_call: -; j_call: TRBJ2-7; cdr3_aa: CAGEGGSYEQYF; cdr3_nt: TGTGCCGGAGAAGGCGGGTCCTACGAGCAGTACTTC
clone_size: many; v_call: TRBV2; d_call: TRBD1; j_call: TRBJ2-5; cdr3_aa: CASRGQGETQYF; cdr3_nt: TGTGCCAGCAGGGGACAGGGAGAGACCCAGTACTTC
clone_size: -; v_call: TRBV11-2; d_call: -; j_call: TRBJ2-1; cdr3_aa: CASSHGGDGEQFF; cdr3_nt: TGTGCCAGCAGCCATGGAGGGGACGGTGAGCAGTTCTTC
clone_size: -; v_call: TRBV15; d_call: -; j_call: TRBJ1-1; cdr3_aa: CATSAQFEAFF; cdr3_nt: TGTGCCACCAGCGCACAGTTTGAAGCTTTCTTT
clone_size: -; v_call: TRBV7-9; d_call: TRBD2; j_call: TRBJ2-3; cdr3_aa: CASTGGASGTDTQYF; cdr3_nt: TGTGCCAGCACCGGGGGGGCTAGCGGCACAGATACGCAGTATTTT
clone_size: few; v_call: TRBV18; d_call: -; j_call: TRBJ2-7; cdr3_aa: CASSPARYEQYF; cdr3_nt: TGTGCCAGCTCACCCGCTAGATACGAGCAGTACTTC
clone_size: few; v_call: TRBV15; d_call: -; j_call: TRBJ2-3; cdr3_aa: CATSRGPSTDTQYF; cdr3_nt: TGTGCCACCAGCAGAGGACCGAGCACAGATACGCAGTATTTT